The 13 T cell receptor beta chains presented below share a single source sample, sequenced in a study of monozygotic twins with inflammatory bowel disease. TCRdb reanalyzed the 5' RACE reads, giving one entry per CDR3 protein sequence and no DNA. The table for this sample gives around 210,000 distinct CDR3 sequences. The sequenced material came from blood. These receptors were collected from a human donor with ulcerative colitis or Crohn's disease, or a healthy co-twin of an affected twin (not recorded which).

The chain couples TRBV6-2 or TRBV6-3 to TRBJ1-6. In germline, CDR1 is MNHEY, CDR2 SVGEGT. This CDR3 contains 15 residues. This CDR3 reads CASRQLDGDNSPLHF.

The CDR3 is CASYLTYGQGAIGELFF. This sequence joins TRBV5-6 and TRBJ2-2; TCRdb calls TRBD1, which cannot be checked without DNA. The CDR3 is made up of 17 amino acids. The germline V gene encodes CDR1 SGHDT and CDR2 YYEEEE.

V usage is TRBV25-1 and J usage is TRBJ2-2; TCRdb indicates TRBD1, and absent DNA this call remains unverified. Germline CDR1 is MGHDK and CDR2 is SYGVNS. This CDR3 is 16 amino acids long. The CDR3: CAPSDDRERRTGELFF.

J is TRBJ2-7 and V is TRBV20-1; TCRdb picks TRBD2, but there is no DNA to check that call. CDR3 length equals 16 residues. Germline CDR1 and CDR2: DFQATT and SNEGSKA (reference sequence). The CDR3 loop reads CSASRTSGGISYEQYF.

The chain joins TRBV7-9 to TRBJ2-7; the TRBD1 assignment by TCRdb is unverifiable without DNA. In germline, CDR1 is SEHNR, CDR2 FQNEAQ (reference sequence). The CDR3 contains 13 residues. CDR3 residues: CASSFDRTNEQYF.

The V gene is TRBV5-6, the J gene TRBJ2-2; checking the TCRdb D call of TRBD1 is not possible without DNA. Per the germline V gene, CDR1 is SGHDT and CDR2 is YYEEEE. The CDR3 is 15 residues long. CDR3 protein: CASSLEGGRGGELFF.

The chain carries TRBV20-1 and TRBJ2-7; the TCRdb call, TRBD1, lacks DNA for checking. The CDR3 is 15 residues long. Germline V gene lookup returns CDR1 DFQATT and CDR2 SNEGSKA (reference sequence). This chain's CDR3 is CSASSPGRGSYEQYF.

The rearrangement links TRBV24-1 to TRBJ2-1; TCRdb indicates TRBD2, and absent DNA this call remains unverified. Per germline, CDR1 KGHDR and CDR2 SFDVKD. CDR3 size: 16 residues. CDR3 sequence: CATSDPRRTGHNEQFF.

The CDR3 region is CASSPVTSGPEEQFF. The V gene is TRBV18, the J gene TRBJ2-1; lacking DNA, the TRBD2 call made by TCRdb goes unchecked. CDR1 is KGHSH, CDR2 LQKENI, per germline. This CDR3 has 15 residues. Based on the CDR3 plus reference TRBV18 and TRBJ2-1, the full variable domain is NAGVMQNPRHLVRRRGQEARLRCSPMKGHSHVYWYRQLPEEGLKFMVYLQKENIIDESGMPKERFSAEFPKEGPSILRIQQVVRGDSAAYFCASSPVTSGPEEQFFGPGTRLTVL.

The chain is built from TRBV2 and TRBJ2-7; there is no DNA to check the TCRdb D call of TRBD1. Germline loops: CDR1 SNHLY, CDR2 FYNNEI. The CDR3 consists of 11 residues. CDR3 region: CATGQSYEQYF.

The rearrangement links TRBV28 to TRBJ2-1. This CDR3 comprises 17 residues. Germline lookup yields CDR1 MDHEN and CDR2 SYDVKM. CDR3 region: CASSLGIAVGSYNEQFF. Full variable domain (remainder filled in from reference TRBV28 and TRBJ2-1): DVKVTQSSRYLVKRTGEKVFLECVQDMDHENMFWYRQDPGLGLRLIYFSYDVKMKEKGDIPEGYSVSREKKERFSLILESASTNQTSMYLCASSLGIAVGSYNEQFFGPGTRLTVL.

V usage is TRBV4-2 and J usage is TRBJ2-1; TCRdb lists TRBD1, though no DNA is available to test this call. Germline-derived CDR1 and CDR2 are LGHNA and YNFKEQ. This CDR3 has 16 residues. The CDR3 protein is CASSQSDGGPYNEQFF.

The chain combines TRBV20-1 with TRBJ1-2. This CDR3 has 14 residues. Germline V CDR1 and CDR2: DFQATT, SNEGSKA (reference sequence). CDR3 sequence: CSARDQSTNYGYTF.